What follows are 32 T cell receptor beta chains derived from one specimen sequenced in a study of human T cells and chemical hapten exposure. Total RNA came from unfractionated whole blood. TCRdb ran MiXCR on the 5' RACE reads and lists one entry per CDR3 protein. The sample records about 81,000 distinct CDR3 sequences, under 10% being singletons. These receptors originate from a male donor in good health.

Only a few counts were recorded for this clonotype. This chain joins TRBV7-2 and TRBJ2-5; no clear D gene. The CDR3 spans 14 residues. Trimming took off 5 bases at V and 6 bases at J, with 16 bases between the two ends. Germline V gene data show CDR1 as SGHTA and CDR2 as FQGNSA. The CDR3 nucleotides read TGTGCCAGCAGCATATCCGCGGATGGGCAGACCCAGTACTTC. This codes for CASSISADGQTQYF.

The chain recombines TRBV4-1 with TRBJ2-7; D remains ambiguous. The CDR3 is 16 amino acids. Trimming pared 0 bases from V and 3 bases from J, leaving 15 bases between. Germline CDR1 and CDR2: MGHRA and YSYEKL. The CDR3 DNA reads TGCGCCAGCAGCCAAGATAGCAAAGTTTTAGGCTACGAGCAGTACTTC. Protein product: CASSQDSKVLGYEQYF.

Only a few counts were recorded for this clonotype. The rearrangement uses TRBV20-1 and TRBJ2-1, with 9 bases fitting TRBD1. V dropped 1 base and J dropped 3; count of bases not matched to a gene: 7. Germline V gene sequence: CDR1 DFQATT, CDR2 SNEGSKA (reference sequence). CDR3 length: 16 amino acids. As DNA, the CDR3 is TGCAGTGCTAGAGGTAGACAGGGGGTTGGCTACAATGAGCAGTTCTTC. Protein sequence: CSARGRQGVGYNEQFF.

The rearrangement joins TRBV7-9 to TRBJ1-5; D perhaps matches TRBD1 (5 bases). The germline V gene has CDR1 SEHNR and CDR2 FQNEAQ (reference sequence). This CDR3 has 13 residues. V was shortened by 4 bases and J by 7 bases, with 11 bases between the two germline ends. The CDR3 reads CASSSQGDQPQHF. Written as DNA, the CDR3 is TGTGCCAGCAGCTCGCAGGGAGACCAGCCCCAGCATTTT.

V and J are TRBV12-3 or TRBV12-4 and TRBJ1-5; D is unresolved. The CDR3 sequence is 16 residues long. Trimming took off 0 bases at V and 3 bases at J, with 12 bases between the two ends. The CDR3 loop reads CASSLAGRKVNQPQHF. The CDR3 nucleotides read TGTGCCAGCAGTTTAGCAGGCAGGAAGGTCAATCAGCCCCAGCATTTT.

This chain uses TRBV6-7 with TRBJ1-5, with 9 positions matching TRBD1. TRBV6-7 is placed among ORFs of uncertain function. With V trimmed by 4 bases and J by 2 bases, 15 bases remained unmatched. CDR3 size: 19 residues. The chain's CDR3 is CASSFQQGAEQPRNQPQHF. The CDR3 bases are TGTGCCAGCAGTTTTCAACAGGGGGCCGAACAACCCCGCAATCAGCCCCAGCATTTT.

This clonotype was recorded many times. The gene calls are TRBV6-5 and TRBJ2-1; 8 positions match TRBD2. J gave up 2 bases and V 10 bases, and 7 bases lay outside the gene matches. This CDR3 spans 14 amino acids. Germline V gene data show CDR1 as MNHEY and CDR2 as SVGAGI. Written as DNA, the CDR3 is TGTGCCATCCGAACGGGAGGGGCCTACAATGAGCAGTTCTTC. Translating it yields CAIRTGGAYNEQFF.

There are many counts of this clonotype. The chain employs TRBV10-1 and TRBJ1-1; no clear D. Germline-derived CDR1 and CDR2 are WNHNN and SYGVQD (reference sequence). The CDR3 has 13 amino acids. V gave up 7 bases and J gave up 1 base, with 10 bases separating them. CDR3 region: CASTTRGNTEAFF. CDR3 in DNA: TGCGCCAGCACTACCCGGGGGAACACTGAAGCTTTCTTT.

V gene TRBV4-3 combines with J gene TRBJ2-1, with TRBD2 matching 9 bases. CDR1 LGHNA and CDR2 YSLEER come from the germline V gene. Germline trimming cut 3 bases from V and 0 bases from J; bases unmatched to any gene: 9. The CDR3 is made up of 18 amino acids. The CDR3 loop reads CASSQTELAGNSYNEQFF. The CDR3 DNA follows: TGCGCCAGCAGCCAGACCGAGCTAGCGGGGAACTCCTACAATGAGCAGTTCTTC.

The J gene is TRBJ2-1, the V gene TRBV7-9, with D possibly being TRBD2 (7 bases). There are 18 residues in the CDR3. Germline V gives CDR1 SEHNR, CDR2 FQNEAQ (reference sequence). The V end lost 2 bases, the J end lost 1 base, and 18 bases lay between the germline ends. The CDR3 region is CASSLRTGRGPSYNEQFF. The CDR3 nucleotides are TGTGCCAGCAGCTTACGGACTGGGCGGGGGCCTTCCTACAATGAGCAGTTCTTC.

This clonotype was observed a handful of times. The chain employs TRBV5-5 and TRBJ2-5; D possibly corresponds to TRBD1 (6 bases). The germline V and J ends were trimmed by 1 base and 1 base, with 14 bases remaining between them. Germline V CDR1 and CDR2: SGHKS, YYEKEE (reference sequence). There are 16 residues in the CDR3. This CDR3 reads CASSLWMDSSQETQYF. DNA of the CDR3: TGTGCCAGCAGCTTGTGGATGGACAGTAGCCAAGAGACCCAGTACTTC.

In this sample, this clonotype turned up a few times. This chain joins TRBV15 and TRBJ2-1; 10 nucleotides align to TRBD2. This CDR3 comprises 16 residues. Germline V lookup: CDR1 LNHNV, CDR2 YYDKDF (reference sequence). The V and J ends lost 0 bases and 8 bases, in that order; junction bases with no gene match: 7. CDR3 sequence: CATSRDLASGSHEQFF. The CDR3 nucleotides are TGTGCCACCAGCAGAGATCTGGCTAGCGGGAGCCATGAGCAGTTCTTC.

CDR3 residues: CATSDFLGQGSGNTIYF. Written as DNA, the CDR3 is TGTGCCACCAGTGATTTCCTGGGACAGGGCTCTGGAAACACCATATATTTT. This chain connects TRBV24-1 to TRBJ1-3, with 9 bases that match TRBD1. The CDR3 has 17 residues. The V gene end was trimmed by 1 base and the J gene end by 0 bases; junction bases not matched to a gene: 3. CDR1 KGHDR and CDR2 SFDVKD come from the germline V gene.

The chain uses TRBV4-2 and TRBJ1-4; maybe TRBD1 (6 bases). This CDR3 comprises 16 residues. Trimming stripped 0 bases from V and 14 bases from J, with 22 bases between. CDR1 and CDR2 from the germline V gene are LGHNA and YNFKEQ. DNA of the CDR3: TGTGCCAGCAGCCAAGAAGGGACACAACCGCGAGCCATTCTGTTTTTT. Its translation: CASSQEGTQPRAILFF.

This chain connects TRBV20-1 to TRBJ1-5; D gene ambiguous. The CDR3 is made up of 14 amino acids. The V gene's germline CDR1 is DFQATT and CDR2 SNEGSKA (reference sequence). V dropped 6 bases and J dropped 4 bases, with 16 bases sitting between them. CDR3 amino acids: CSATLRGPNQPQHF. In nucleotides, the CDR3 is TGCAGTGCCACCCTCCGAGGACCTAATCAGCCCCAGCATTTT.

V and J are TRBV5-5 and TRBJ2-7; perhaps TRBD2 as D (6 bases). Trimming pared 4 bases from V and 4 bases from J, leaving 24 bases between. Germline V gene lookup returns CDR1 SGHKS and CDR2 YYEKEE (reference sequence). The CDR3 runs 17 residues. The CDR3 coding sequence is TGTGCCAGCAGCCCCCTCGGGGGATCTGCGTCTCGATACGAGCAGTACTTC. It codes for CASSPLGGSASRYEQYF.

In the case of this clonotype: Since a much larger clone is just one base distant, this may be a read error. The chain uses TRBV7-2 and TRBJ2-3; TRBD2 agrees at 10 bases. This CDR3 spans 18 amino acids. The germline gives CDR1 SGHTA, CDR2 FQGNSA. V gave up 1 base and J gave up 6 bases; unmatched junction bases: 13. CDR3 bases: TGTGCCAGCAGCTTAGATCCTAGCGGGAGTCTCGGGAGTGATACGCAGTATTTT. This gives the protein CASSLDPSGSLGSDTQYF. Full variable domain (outside the CDR3, taken from reference TRBV7-2 and TRBJ2-3): GAGVSQSPSNKVTEKGKDVELRCDPISGHTALYWYRQSLGQGLEFLIYFQGNSAPDKSGLPSDRFSAERTGGSVSTLTIQRTQQEDSAVYLCASSLDPSGSLGSDTQYFGPGTRLTVL.

Note on this clonotype: Possible read error: a much larger clone is one base away. This rearrangement joins TRBV6-4 to TRBJ2-1, with TRBD2 matching 8 bases. Germline V gene data show CDR1 as MRHNA and CDR2 as SNTAGT. The CDR3 sequence is 16 residues long. Trimming at V came to 0 bases and at J to 1 base, leaving 2 bases not matched to a gene. In nucleotides, the CDR3 is TGTGCCAGCAGTGACTCGACTAGCGAGTCCTACAATGAGCAGTTCTTC. It is translated as CASSDSTSESYNEQFF.

This clonotype occurred many times. This chain joins TRBV6-6 and TRBJ1-1; D is unclear. The CDR3 is 15 amino acids. Trimming removed 6 bases from V and 4 bases from J, with 18 bases in between. Germline V gene data show CDR1 as MNHNY and CDR2 as SVGAGI (reference sequence). The CDR3 is CASRVSVGYVTEAFF. The CDR3 region has the DNA TGTGCCAGCAGAGTATCCGTGGGTTACGTCACTGAAGCTTTCTTT.

The CDR3 coding sequence is TGTGCCAGCAGCTTTCTGACAGGGAGCACAGATACGCAGTATTTT. Its protein product is CASSFLTGSTDTQYF. The chain carries TRBV7-8 and TRBJ2-3, with TRBD1 identical over 7 bases. Losses at the gene ends were 3 bases for V and 0 bases for J; bases not matched to a gene: 3. This CDR3 has 15 residues. The germline V gene encodes CDR1 SGHVS and CDR2 FQNEAQ.

V usage is TRBV20-1 and J usage is TRBJ1-5; D gene uncertain. The length of the CDR3 is 15 residues. With 1 base removed from V and 0 bases from J, the gap between germline ends came to 10 bases. Germline values: CDR1 DFQATT, CDR2 SNEGSKA (reference sequence). The CDR3 nucleotides read TGCAGTGCTAGAGCCAGTCTGGATAGCAATCAGCCCCAGCATTTT. This gives the protein CSARASLDSNQPQHF.

This chain joins TRBV12-3 or TRBV12-4 and TRBJ2-7; D tentatively fits TRBD1 or TRBD2 (5 bases each). This CDR3 region has 16 residues. Trimming took off 5 bases at V and 1 base at J, with 18 bases between the two ends. CDR3 nucleotides: TGTGCCAGCAGTCCCGGACACCAGACGGGGTCCTACGAGCAGTACTTC. It is translated as CASSPGHQTGSYEQYF.

In this sample, this clonotype turned up a few times. The chain combines TRBV4-3 with TRBJ2-1; 9 bases map to TRBD2. CDR1 and CDR2 (germline): LGHNA, YSLEER. Trimming cost V 1 base and J 9 bases; bases outside gene matches: 10. The CDR3 is 16 residues long. CDR3 sequence (DNA): TGCGCCAGCAGCCAAGTTCCGGCGGGGGGGCCGGGTGAGCAGTTCTTC. It codes for CASSQVPAGGPGEQFF.

In its sample, this clonotype was seen many times. The CDR3 nucleotides are TGTGCCAGCAGTTTTAGGGGGGCTGAAGCTTTCTTT. It is translated as CASSFRGAEAFF. The chain has TRBV27 and TRBJ1-1; tentatively, D is TRBD1 (6 bases). Germline V gene sequence: CDR1 MNHEY, CDR2 SMNVEV (reference sequence). The V gene lost 3 bases and the J gene lost 6 bases, with 8 bases spanning the gap. CDR3 length: 12 residues.

This clonotype was observed a handful of times. The chain is built from TRBV6-6 and TRBJ2-5, with 7 bases fitting TRBD1. This CDR3 spans 16 amino acids. Trimming at V came to 7 bases and at J to 5 bases, leaving 16 bases not matched to a gene. Germline V gene data show CDR1 as MNHNY and CDR2 as SVGAGI (reference sequence). DNA for the CDR3: TGTGCCAGCATTCTAAACCCGGACACAGGGGCGGAGACCCAGTACTTC. Amino acids: CASILNPDTGAETQYF.

This clonotype was detected a few times. V is TRBV4-2 and J is TRBJ2-7, with D maybe TRBD2 (6 bases). V lost 1 base and J 3 bases, leaving 10 bases between the germline ends. Germline CDR1 and CDR2: LGHNA and YNFKEQ. There are 14 residues in the CDR3. The CDR3 nucleotides read TGTGCCAGCAGCCAAGGGGTTAGCGGCTACGAGCAGTACTTC. It yields the protein CASSQGVSGYEQYF.

This clonotype has a count of ten or more. V and J are TRBV7-2 and TRBJ2-7; D assignment may be TRBD1 or TRBD2 (5 bases each). There are 15 residues in the CDR3. Germline assignment: CDR1 SGHTA and CDR2 FQGNSA. V was pared by 1 base and J by 0 bases, with 10 bases between. The CDR3 is CASSLDMGPSYEQYF. CDR3 nucleotides: TGTGCCAGCAGCTTAGACATGGGACCCTCCTACGAGCAGTACTTC.

A few counts support this clonotype. The chain links TRBV6-6 to TRBJ2-1; 13 bases agree with TRBD2. Unmatched junction bases numbered 4, after V lost 4 bases and J lost 4 bases. Per germline, CDR1 MNHNY and CDR2 SVGAGI (reference sequence). This CDR3 region has 16 residues. DNA for the CDR3: TGTGCCAGCAGTTTCGGGACTAGCGGGACTTACAATGAGCAGTTCTTC. Amino acid sequence: CASSFGTSGTYNEQFF.

This clonotype has only a few counts. The V call is TRBV21-1, the J call TRBJ1-6. TRBV21-1 is noted as a pseudogene. CDR3 length: 20 residues. The CDR3, as DNA: TGTGCCAGAGGGTCGGGGAAGGCTCGAAGCCTTCTCCCCTATAATTCACCCCTCCACTTT. It codes for CARGSGKARSLLPYNSPLHF.

The rearrangement joins TRBV5-1 to TRBJ1-2, with D possibly being TRBD1 (5 bases). Germline V lookup: CDR1 SGHRS, CDR2 YFSETQ. CDR3 length: 14 amino acids. V lost 5 bases and J lost 3, with 14 bases in between. CDR3 nucleotides: TGCGCCAGCAGTTCGTCGGGGGGTGACTATGGCTACACCTTC. This sequence encodes CASSSSGGDYGYTF. Full variable domain (rest looked up from reference TRBV5-1 and TRBJ1-2): KAGVTQTPRYLIKTRGQQVTLSCSPISGHRSVSWYQQTPGQGLQFLFEYFSETQRNKGNFPGRFSGRQFSNSRSEMNVSTLELGDSALYLCASSSSGGDYGYTFGSGTRLTVV.

This clonotype has just a few counts. The rearrangement links TRBV2 to TRBJ1-2; D may be TRBD1 (5 bases). Germline V gives CDR1 SNHLY, CDR2 FYNNEI. The CDR3 consists of 14 residues. The V end was cut by 6 bases, the J end by 1 base, with 12 bases between. The CDR3 loop reads CASRQGSFNYGYTF. The CDR3 coding sequence is TGTGCCAGCAGGCAGGGCTCCTTTAACTATGGCTACACCTTC.

The chain couples TRBV15 to TRBJ2-7, with D maybe TRBD2 (5 bases). Germline V lookup: CDR1 LNHNV, CDR2 YYDKDF (reference sequence). Trimming cost V 0 bases and J 2 bases, with 11 bases left between them. The CDR3 totals 15 residues. The CDR3 loop reads CATSRDRTPTYEQYF. The DNA for the CDR3 is TGTGCCACCAGCAGAGACCGGACTCCTACCTACGAGCAGTACTTC. Full variable domain (remainder filled in from reference TRBV15 and TRBJ2-7): DAMVIQNPRYQVTQFGKPVTLSCSQTLNHNVMYWYQQKSSQAPKLLFHYYDKDFNNEADTPDNFQSRRPNTSFCFLDIRSPGLGDTAMYLCATSRDRTPTYEQYFGPGTRLTVT.